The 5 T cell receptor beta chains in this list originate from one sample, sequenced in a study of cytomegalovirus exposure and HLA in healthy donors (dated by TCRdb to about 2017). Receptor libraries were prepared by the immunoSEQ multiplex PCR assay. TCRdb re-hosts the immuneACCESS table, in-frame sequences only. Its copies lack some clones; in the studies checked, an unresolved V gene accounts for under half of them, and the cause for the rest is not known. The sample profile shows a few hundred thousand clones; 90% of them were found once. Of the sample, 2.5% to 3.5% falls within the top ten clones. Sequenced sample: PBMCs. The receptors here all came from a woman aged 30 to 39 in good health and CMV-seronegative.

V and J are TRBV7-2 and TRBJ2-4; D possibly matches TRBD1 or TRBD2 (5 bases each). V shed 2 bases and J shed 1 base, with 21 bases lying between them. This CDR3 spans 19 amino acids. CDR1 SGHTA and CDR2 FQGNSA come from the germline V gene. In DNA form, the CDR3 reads TGTGCCAGCAGCTTAATACCGGGCAGGGTGGGAGTGGCCAAAAACATTCAGTACTTC. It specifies CASSLIPGRVGVAKNIQYF.

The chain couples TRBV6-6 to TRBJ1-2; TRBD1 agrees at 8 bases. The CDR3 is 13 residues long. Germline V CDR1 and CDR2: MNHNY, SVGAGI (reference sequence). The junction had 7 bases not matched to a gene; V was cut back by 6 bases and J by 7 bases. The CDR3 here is CASSYTGGRGYTF. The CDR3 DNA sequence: TGTGCCAGCAGCTATACAGGGGGACGTGGCTACACCTTC.

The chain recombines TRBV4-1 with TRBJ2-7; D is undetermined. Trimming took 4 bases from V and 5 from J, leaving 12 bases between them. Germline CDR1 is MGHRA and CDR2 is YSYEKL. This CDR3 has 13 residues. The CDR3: CASSPHRADEQYF. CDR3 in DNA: TGCGCCAGCAGCCCCCATAGGGCCGACGAGCAGTACTTC.

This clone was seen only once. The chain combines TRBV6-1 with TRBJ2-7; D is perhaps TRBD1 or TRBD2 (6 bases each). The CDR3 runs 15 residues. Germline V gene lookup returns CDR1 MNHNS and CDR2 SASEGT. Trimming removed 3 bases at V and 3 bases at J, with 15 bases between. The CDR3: CASSDGWGAGYEQYF. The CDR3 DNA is TGTGCCAGCAGTGACGGGTGGGGGGCCGGCTACGAGCAGTACTTC.

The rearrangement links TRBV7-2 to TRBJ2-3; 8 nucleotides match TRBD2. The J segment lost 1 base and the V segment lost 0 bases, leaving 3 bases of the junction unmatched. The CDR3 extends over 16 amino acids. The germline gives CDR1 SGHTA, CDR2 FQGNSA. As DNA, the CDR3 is TGTGCCAGCAGCTTAGCGGGACTAGGGCGCACAGATACGCAGTATTTT. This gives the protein CASSLAGLGRTDTQYF.